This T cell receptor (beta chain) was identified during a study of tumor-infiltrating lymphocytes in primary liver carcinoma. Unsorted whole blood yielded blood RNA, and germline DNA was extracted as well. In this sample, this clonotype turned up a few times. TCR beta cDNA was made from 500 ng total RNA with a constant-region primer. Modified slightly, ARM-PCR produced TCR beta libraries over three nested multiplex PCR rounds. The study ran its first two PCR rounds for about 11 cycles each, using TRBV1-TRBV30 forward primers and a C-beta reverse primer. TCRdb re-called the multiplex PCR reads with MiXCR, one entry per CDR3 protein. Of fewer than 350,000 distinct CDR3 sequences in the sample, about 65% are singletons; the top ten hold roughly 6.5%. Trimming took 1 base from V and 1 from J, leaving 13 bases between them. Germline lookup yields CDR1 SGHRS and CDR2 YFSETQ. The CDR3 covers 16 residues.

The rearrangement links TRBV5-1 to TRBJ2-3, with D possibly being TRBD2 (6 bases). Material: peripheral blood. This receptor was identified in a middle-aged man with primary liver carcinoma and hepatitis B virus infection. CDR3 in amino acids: CASSLSAGPRTDTQYF. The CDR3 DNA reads TGCGCCAGCAGCTTGTCGGCGGGACCGCGCACAGATACGCAGTATTTT. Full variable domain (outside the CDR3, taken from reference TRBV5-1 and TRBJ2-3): KAGVTQTPRYLIKTRGQQVTLSCSPISGHRSVSWYQQTPGQGLQFLFEYFSETQRNKGNFPGRFSGRQFSNSRSEMNVSTLELGDSALYLCASSLSAGPRTDTQYFGPGTRLTVL.